The entry below describes one T cell receptor (beta chain). Germline V gene data show CDR1 as MNHEY and CDR2 as SVGAGI. This CDR3 region has 14 residues. The J segment lost 5 bases and the V segment lost 0 bases, leaving 3 bases of the junction unmatched. Assay: immunoSEQ multiplex PCR; the TCRdb copy retains only in-frame clones and omits some. The data show around 100,000 clones, about nine tenths seen once. The data are from a study of blood T cell repertoires in COVID-19. The chain has TRBV6-5 and TRBJ1-2; 7 bases are a match to TRBD1. This sequence was found in a man between 60 and 75 years old with acute or convalescent COVID-19. Sequencing used peripheral blood. CDR3 amino acids: CASSYSRDSYGYTF. Written as DNA, the CDR3 is TGTGCCAGCAGTTACTCCCGGGACAGTTATGGCTACACCTTC.